This entry is about one T cell receptor beta chain. The antigen remains unidentified. CDR1 and CDR2 from the germline V gene are MGHRA and YSYEKL. V lost 1 base and J lost 4, with 16 bases in between. This CDR3 comprises 16 residues. This sample is part of a study of cytomegalovirus exposure and HLA in healthy donors. A multiplex PCR was run with 60 Vbeta primers and 13 Jbeta primers. The method was immunoSEQ multiplex PCR; TCRdb's version includes in-frame clones alone and lacks a portion of them. This sample has under 200,000 clones, with roughly 73% found just once. Study outcomes and limitations: Later analysis demonstrated an association between a missense DCLRE1C variant and TCR beta V- and J-gene trimming. Later analysis revealed greater clonal expansion in HLA-associated TCR beta chains than in equally common others. Most CMV-associated TCR beta chains were later found to appear HLA-restricted. In a later analysis, common viral pathogens appeared linked to several of the most significant clusters.

The chain couples TRBV4-1 to TRBJ1-2; unclear D gene. This TCR was recovered from a young woman in good health and CMV-seronegative. Sequenced: PBMCs. Here the CDR3 DNA reads TGCGCCAGCAGCCAAGTAGGGCTCACGAGCGGCTATGGCTACACCTTC. Residues: CASSQVGLTSGYGYTF.